The 4 T cell receptor beta chains below all came from one sample that was sequenced in a study of blood T cells in healthy people across ages. A second roughly 6 to 12 cycle PCR used barcoded and J-beta primers. TCRdb re-called the 5' RACE reads with MiXCR, one entry per CDR3 protein. The data show around 790,000 distinct CDR3 sequences, 40% to 50% seen once. Material: blood. All receptors come from a man in his 60s in good health.

The chain joins TRBV20-1 to TRBJ1-3, with D unclear. CDR3 length: 14 amino acids. The V end lost 3 bases, the J end lost 0 bases, and 9 bases lay between the germline ends. Germline V lookup: CDR1 DFQATT, CDR2 SNEGSKA (reference sequence). The CDR3 loop reads CSARDSSSGNTIYF. The CDR3 DNA follows: TGCAGTGCTAGGGATAGTAGCTCTGGAAACACCATATATTTT.

J is TRBJ2-5 and V is TRBV28; a weak D match, TRBD1 (5 bases). The J call may be mistaken, given a closer DNA end match to TRBJ2-7. The CDR3 is 18 residues long. The germline V gene encodes CDR1 MDHEN and CDR2 SYDVKM. This CDR3 reads CASSLWGDIGRAKDEQYF. As DNA, the CDR3 is TGTGCCAGCAGTTTGTGGGGCGATATCGGTAGGGCAAAGGACGAGCAGTACTTC.

The table lists this clonotype with a few counts. V gene TRBV4-2 combines with J gene TRBJ2-3; 7 bases line up with TRBD2. V lost 1 base to trimming and J lost 0 bases; unmatched junction nucleotides: 7. CDR1 LGHNA and CDR2 YNFKEQ come from the germline V gene. There are 17 residues in the CDR3. DNA of the CDR3: TGTGCCAGCAGCCAAGTCAGGGCGGGGGTTAGCACAGATACGCAGTATTTT. Residues: CASSQVRAGVSTDTQYF.

The J gene is TRBJ2-1, the V gene TRBV4-3; D possibly matches TRBD1 or TRBD2 (5 bases each). The last part of the DNA fits TRBJ2-7 better; the J call may be wrong. The CDR3 is made up of 13 amino acids. Germline V gene lookup returns CDR1 LGHNA and CDR2 YSLEER. The CDR3 nucleotides read TGCGCCAGCGCTCAAGGGACCTACAATGAGCAGTACTTC. Protein product: CASAQGTYNEQYF.